This T cell receptor beta chain was found in a study of brain metastases from non-small cell lung cancer. Whole-study results and caveats: T-cell infiltration was lower in brain metastases than primaries (P < 0.001).

Remarks on this clone: Its specificity is unknown.

Method: immunoSEQ multiplex PCR; TCRdb's copy keeps in-frame clones and lacks some. The sample includes about 4,100 clones, roughly 85% of them seen just once. The germline V gene has CDR1 SGHKS and CDR2 YYEKEE (reference sequence). Trimming removed 3 bases at V and 11 bases at J, with 22 bases between. This CDR3 is built from 15 residues. Sequencing input: primary lung tumor tissue. The TCR originated in a donor at least 40 years old with non-small cell lung cancer. This chain joins TRBV5-5 and TRBJ2-3; tentative D call: TRBD2 (5 bases). CDR3 region: CASSSKPKERDRQYF. In DNA, the CDR3 is TGTGCCAGCAGCTCAAAACCGAAAGAGAGGGATCGGCAGTATTTT. Supplemented by reference TRBV5-5 and TRBJ2-3, the full variable domain reads DAGVTQSPTHLIKTRGQQVTLRCSPISGHKSVSWYQQVLGQGPQFIFQYYEKEERGRGNFPDRFSARQFPNYSSELNVNALLLGDSALYLCASSSKPKERDRQYFGPGTRLTVL.